The count of the clone carrying this T cell receptor (beta chain) is one. Its antigen is unknown. Random-hexamer reverse transcription was applied to about 0.5 to 1 ug RNA. TCRdb recomputed calls from the immunoSEQ multiplex PCR reads with MiXCR, one row per CDR3 protein. Of some 180,000 distinct CDR3 sequences in the sample, about 95% were seen once. These data originate in a study of CD8 T cells in Susac syndrome. Whole-study findings and limits: Clonal expansion was not observed in the Susac syndrome CD4+ T cell repertoires.

V trimming: 5 bases; J trimming: 6 bases; junction bases outside the gene matches: 10. The CDR3 sequence is 15 residues long. The germline V gene has CDR1 SGHTA and CDR2 FQGNSA. The V and J genes are TRBV7-2 and TRBJ2-7; 10 bases line up with TRBD2. The clonotype originates from a human donor with Susac syndrome. Sequencing was performed on CD4+ T cells from PBMCs. The CDR3 DNA follows: TGTGCCAGCAGCATGACAGCGGGAGGGTGGGGCGAGCAGTACTTC. Protein sequence: CASSMTAGGWGEQYF.